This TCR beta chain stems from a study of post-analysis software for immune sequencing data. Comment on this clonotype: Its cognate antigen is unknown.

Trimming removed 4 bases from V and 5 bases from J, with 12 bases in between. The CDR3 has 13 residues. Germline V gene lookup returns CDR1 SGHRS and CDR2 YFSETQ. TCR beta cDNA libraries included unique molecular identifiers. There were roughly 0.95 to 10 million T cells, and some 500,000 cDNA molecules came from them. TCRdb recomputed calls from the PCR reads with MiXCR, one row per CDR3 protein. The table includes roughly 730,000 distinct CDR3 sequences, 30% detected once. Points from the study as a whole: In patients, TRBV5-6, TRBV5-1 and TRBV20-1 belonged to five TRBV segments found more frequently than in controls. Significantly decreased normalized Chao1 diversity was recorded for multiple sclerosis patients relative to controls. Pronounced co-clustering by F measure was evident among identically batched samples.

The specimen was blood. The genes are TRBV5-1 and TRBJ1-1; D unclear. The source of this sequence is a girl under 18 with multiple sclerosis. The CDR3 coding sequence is TGCGCCAGCAGCCCGCCGGACCCAACTGAAGCTTTCTTT. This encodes CASSPPDPTEAFF. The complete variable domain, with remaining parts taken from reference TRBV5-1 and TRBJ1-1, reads KAGVTQTPRYLIKTRGQQVTLSCSPISGHRSVSWYQQTPGQGLQFLFEYFSETQRNKGNFPGRFSGRQFSNSRSEMNVSTLELGDSALYLCASSPPDPTEAFFGQGTRLTVV.